This T cell receptor (beta chain) derives from a study of OX40 agonist ivuxolimab in advanced cancers. Study-wide context: Patients were infused with ivuxolimab every 2 weeks at 0.01 to 10 mg/kg. A mean age of around 66 years, range roughly 23 to 85, was recorded, and roughly 83% were male. Study conclusions and caveats: Partial responders dosed at 0.1-3.0 mg/kg displayed clonal expansion ranking among the lowest. Clonal expansion from baseline to week 6 occurred in both CD4+ and CD8+ T cells.

For this clone: Its antigen is undetermined.

Repertoires were generated with immunoSEQ multiplex PCR, while TCRdb's copy carries only in-frame clones and drops some. Of 76,000 or so clones in the sample, approximately 85% are singletons; the top ten hold 5% to 7%. The CDR3 spans 16 residues. The germline CDR1 and CDR2 sequences are SGHDT and YYEEEE. The sequenced sample was CD4+ or CD8+ T cells sorted from blood, obtained in a trial of the OX40 agonist ivuxolimab. The chain couples TRBV5-6 to TRBJ2-5, with 11 bases aligning to TRBD2. The end of the DNA aligns better with TRBJ2-7, so the J call may be wrong. The TCR sequence derives from an adult with an advanced solid tumor such as melanoma, head and neck, liver or kidney cancer. The CDR3 DNA is TGTGCCAGCAGCTTGGGACTAGCGGGGAGTATCTACGAGCAGTACTTC. Protein product: CASSLGLAGSIYEQYF.